Detailed here is one TCR beta chain. What it binds is unknown. These data belong to a study of OX40 agonist ivuxolimab in advanced cancers. Study-wide results and caveats: Expanded clones were, on average, more numerous in CD8+ T cells than in CD4+.

Clones were read by immunoSEQ multiplex PCR, and TCRdb kept only the in-frame ones, dropping some. In the table there are 7,500 to 10,000 clones, 70% of which are singletons. The investigators sampled blood at baseline, at cycle 4 day 1, and at cycle 7 day 1. This receptor was identified in an adult with an advanced solid tumor such as melanoma, head and neck, liver or kidney cancer. The source material was CD4+ or CD8+ T cells sorted from blood, sampled in a trial of the OX40 agonist ivuxolimab.

The CDR3 reads CASSFRAALDTQYF. The CDR3 bases are TGTGCCAGCAGCTTCCGGGCGGCTCTTGATACGCAGTATTTT. The V call is TRBV13, the J call TRBJ2-3, with D unresolved. Germline V gives CDR1 PRHDT, CDR2 FYEKMQ (reference sequence). The CDR3 consists of 14 residues. The V and J ends lost 3 bases and 6 bases respectively, with 13 bases between them.